This T cell receptor (beta chain) was captured in a study of blood T cells in healthy people across ages. Findings and caveats of the study: Older individuals had lower TCR beta diversity per million T cells (the decline was roughly linear).

The amount of total RNA extracted per sample was at least 5 micrograms. Germline CDR1 reads MNHNY; CDR2 reads SVGAGI (reference sequence). The CDR3 is made up of 14 amino acids. V gave up 2 bases and J gave up 3 bases, with 8 bases separating them. Sample-barcoded 5' priming and a J-beta primer mix drove a second PCR of roughly 6 to 12 cycles. TCRdb processed the 5' RACE reads anew with MiXCR; each CDR3 protein has one entry. The sample holds about 1.8 million distinct CDR3 sequences, less than 50% seen once. As regards this clonotype: Its antigen is currently unknown.

The chain combines TRBV6-6 with TRBJ1-5; the D is unclear. This receptor was obtained from a middle-aged woman in good health. Source material: blood. The CDR3 reads CASSYRSANQPQHF. The CDR3 nucleotides read TGTGCCAGCAGTTACCGATCAGCCAATCAGCCCCAGCATTTT.